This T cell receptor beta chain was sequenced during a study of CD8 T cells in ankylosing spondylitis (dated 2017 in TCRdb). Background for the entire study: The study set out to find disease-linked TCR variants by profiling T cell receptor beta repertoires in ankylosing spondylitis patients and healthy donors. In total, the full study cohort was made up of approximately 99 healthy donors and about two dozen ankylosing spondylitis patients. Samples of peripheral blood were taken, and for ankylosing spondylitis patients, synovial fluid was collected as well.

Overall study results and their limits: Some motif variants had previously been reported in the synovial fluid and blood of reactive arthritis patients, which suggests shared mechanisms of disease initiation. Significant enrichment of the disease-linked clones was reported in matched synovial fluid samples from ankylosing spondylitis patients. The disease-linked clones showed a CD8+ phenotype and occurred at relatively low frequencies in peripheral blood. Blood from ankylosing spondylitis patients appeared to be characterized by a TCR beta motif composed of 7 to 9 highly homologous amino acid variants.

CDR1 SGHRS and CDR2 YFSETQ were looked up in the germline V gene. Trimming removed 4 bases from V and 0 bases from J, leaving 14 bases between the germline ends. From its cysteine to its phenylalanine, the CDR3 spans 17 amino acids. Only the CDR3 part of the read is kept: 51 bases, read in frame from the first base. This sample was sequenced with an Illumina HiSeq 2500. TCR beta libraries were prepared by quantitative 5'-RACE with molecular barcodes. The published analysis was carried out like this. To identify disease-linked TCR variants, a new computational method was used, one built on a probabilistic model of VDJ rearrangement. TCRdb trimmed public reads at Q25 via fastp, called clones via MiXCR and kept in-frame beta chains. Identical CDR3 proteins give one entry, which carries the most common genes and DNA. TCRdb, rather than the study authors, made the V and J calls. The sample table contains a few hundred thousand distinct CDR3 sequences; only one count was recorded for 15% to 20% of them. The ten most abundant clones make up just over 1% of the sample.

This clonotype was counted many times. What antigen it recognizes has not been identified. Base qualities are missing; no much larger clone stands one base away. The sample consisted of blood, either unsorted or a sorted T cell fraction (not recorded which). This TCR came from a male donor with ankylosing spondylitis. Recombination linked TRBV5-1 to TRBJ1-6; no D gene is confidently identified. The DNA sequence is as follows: TGCGCCAGCAGCCTGGACGTCAGGAGCTCCTATAATTCACCCCTCCACTTT. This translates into CASSLDVRSSYNSPLHF.